One sample yielded the 7 T cell receptor beta chains listed below, sequenced in a study of blood T cell repertoires in COVID-19. The repertoire was sequenced with immunoSEQ multiplex PCR; TCRdb's copy has only in-frame clones and lacks some. In the table there are about 350,000 clones, roughly 90% of which are singletons. Source material: PBMCs or T cells enriched from blood (not recorded which). The receptors here all came from a woman aged 30 to 39 who had been exposed to COVID-19.

The chain combines TRBV27 with TRBJ2-7; the D gene is possibly TRBD2 (6 bases). The V gene lost 2 bases and the J gene lost 6 bases, with 11 bases spanning the gap. This CDR3 is 13 amino acids long. Germline CDR1 and CDR2: MNHEY and SMNVEV (reference sequence). CDR3 in DNA: TGTGCCAGCAGTTTAAGGAACGGGGGCGAGCAGTACTTC. It encodes CASSLRNGGEQYF.

This chain connects TRBV7-2 to TRBJ1-6; D is ambiguous. This CDR3 spans 14 amino acids. The ends were cut back, 1 base at V and 6 bases at J, with 7 bases in the middle. Germline lookup yields CDR1 SGHTA and CDR2 FQGNSA. The CDR3 DNA reads as TGTGCCAGCAGCTTAGATTTCAGTAATTCACCCCTCCACTTT. It specifies CASSLDFSNSPLHF.

The chain combines TRBV9 with TRBJ2-3, with D perhaps TRBD1 (6 bases). Germline V gene data show CDR1 as SGDLS and CDR2 as YYNGEE. V lost 9 bases to trimming and J lost 0 bases, with 17 bases between them. The CDR3 is 15 amino acids. CDR3 amino acids: CATTSGTSSTDTQYF. CDR3 nucleotide sequence: TGTGCCACCACATCAGGGACATCTAGCACAGATACGCAGTATTTT.

The rearrangement links TRBV12-3 or TRBV12-4 to TRBJ2-3; D not certain. The CDR3 runs to 13 residues. V lost 5 bases and J 0 bases, leaving 6 bases between the germline ends. The CDR3 sequence: CASSLQSTDTQYF. In DNA, the CDR3 is TGTGCCAGCAGTCTGCAGAGCACAGATACGCAGTATTTT.

The chain carries TRBV18 and TRBJ1-2, with 7 bases that match TRBD1. This CDR3 region has 17 residues. The germline CDR1 and CDR2 sequences are KGHSH and LQKENI. V shed 0 bases, J shed 4 bases, and the junction held 11 bases outside the gene matches. The CDR3 protein is CASSPPGTAPLAYGYTF. CDR3 sequence (DNA): TGTGCCAGCTCACCACCTGGGACAGCTCCTCTCGCCTATGGCTACACCTTC.

The J gene is TRBJ1-4, the V gene TRBV27; weak D call: TRBD1 (6 bases). Between the trimmed V and J ends, which lost 1 base and 6 bases, there was a span of 9 bases. This CDR3 is 14 amino acids long. From germline, CDR1 is MNHEY and CDR2 SMNVEV (reference sequence). The CDR3 sequence is CASSLLGADEKLFF. In DNA form, the CDR3 reads TGTGCCAGCAGTTTATTGGGGGCGGATGAAAAACTGTTTTTT. Using reference TRBV27 and TRBJ1-4 for the parts outside the CDR3, the full variable domain is EAQVTQNPRYLITVTGKKLTVTCSQNMNHEYMSWYRQDPGLGLRQIYYSMNVEVTDKGDVPEGYKVSRKEKRNFPLILESPSPNQTSLYFCASSLLGADEKLFFGSGTQLSVL.

The genes are TRBV5-6 and TRBJ2-3, with 14 bases matching TRBD2. Germline V lookup: CDR1 SGHDT, CDR2 YYEEEE. The CDR3 has 18 residues. Trimming took 3 bases from V and 4 from J; bases not matched to a gene: 10. Written as DNA, the CDR3 is TGTGCCAGCAGCTGGGGGACTAGCGGGAGAGTCGTATCAGATACGCAGTATTTT. This encodes CASSWGTSGRVVSDTQYF.